This T cell receptor (beta chain) was sequenced during a study of shared T cell receptors in the human thymus. The data were produced by immunoSEQ multiplex PCR, yet TCRdb's version contains in-frame clones alone and is incomplete. The sample lists 550,000 to 800,000 clones, approximately 83% occurring once. The CDR3 is made up of 13 amino acids. Trimming shortened V by 7 bases and J by 10 bases, and 16 bases separated the two germline ends. Germline V gene lookup returns CDR1 MDHEN and CDR2 SYDVKM. These data are also associated with another study on human thymus T cells. That publication notes: Thymic resections from corrective heart surgery supplied the tissue. Unrelated individuals had highly overlapping thymic repertoires, as reported in related research.

The material sequenced was thymocytes. This receptor was obtained from a girl under three years old with a congenital heart defect. The rearrangement uses TRBV28 and TRBJ2-2; D unresolved. For the CDR3, the DNA is TGTGCCAGCAATGCGTCCAAGTCCCAGGAGCTGTTTTTT. The encoded protein is CASNASKSQELFF.